This paragraph covers one T cell receptor beta chain sequence. Peripheral blood came from all dose cohorts at three timepoints. These data are taken from a study of OX40 agonist ivuxolimab in advanced cancers. Profiled with immunoSEQ multiplex PCR; TCRdb holds only in-frame clones, not every one. The data hold tens of thousands of clones, with 75% to 90% observed a single time. This CDR3 contains 12 residues. The ends were cut back, 3 bases at V and 3 bases at J, with 3 bases in the middle. From germline, CDR1 is LNHNV and CDR2 YYDKDF (reference sequence). This material consisted of CD4+ or CD8+ T cells sorted from blood, taken in a trial of the OX40 agonist ivuxolimab. The clonotype was recovered from an adult with an advanced solid tumor such as melanoma, head and neck, liver or kidney cancer. V is TRBV15 and J is TRBJ1-3; D is unresolved. The CDR3 region has the DNA TGTGCCACCAGCAGTTATGGAAACACCATATATTTT. Amino acids: CATSSYGNTIYF.